A selection of T cell receptor beta chains follows, all from one sample in a study of blood T cell repertoires in COVID-19. Profiling relied on immunoSEQ multiplex PCR, and the TCRdb table lists in-frame clones only, not all of them. The sample contains around 400,000 clones, over 80% of which appear only once. The specimen sequenced was PBMCs or T cells enriched from blood (not recorded which). The receptors were gathered from a woman aged 45-59 years who had recovered from COVID-19. Both conserved end residues are part of each CDR3. A D gene is named only where the DNA matches it firmly. Only some rows state a clone size, as once, few, many or a class for expanded clones.

size	V	D	J	length	DNA	CDR3
.	TRBV3-1/TRBV3-2	.	TRBJ1-2	13	TGTGCCAGCAGCCAAGATCTCCGAGGAGGCTACACCTTC	CASSQDLRGGYTF
.	TRBV11-2	.	TRBJ1-2	14	TGTGCCAGCAGCACCCTGACAGTTAACTATGGCTACACCTTC	CASSTLTVNYGYTF
.	TRBV7-8	.	TRBJ2-1	14	TGTGCCAGCACCACAAACATGGGGGCCAATGAGCAGTTCTTC	CASTTNMGANEQFF
.	TRBV7-2	.	TRBJ1-6	16	TGTGCCAGCAATCTAGGGGCAGGGCCGGAGCATTCACCCCTCCACTTT	CASNLGAGPEHSPLHF
few	TRBV6-5	.	TRBJ2-1	14	TGTGCCAGCAGGAGGCAGGGGGGTTACAATGAGCAGTTCTTC	CASRRQGGYNEQFF
.	TRBV19	.	TRBJ1-5	15	TGTGCCAGTCACGGGGCAGGGGTCGGCAATCAGCCCCAGCATTTT	CASHGAGVGNQPQHF
.	TRBV6-5	TRBD1	TRBJ1-2	15	TGTGCCAGCAGTCCGACAGGGGGAACTAACTATGGCTACACCTTC	CASSPTGGTNYGYTF
few	TRBV7-9	.	TRBJ1-3	15	TGTGCCAGCAGCTTTAGACAAAGCTCTGGAAACACCATATATTTT	CASSFRQSSGNTIYF
.	TRBV11-2	TRBD1	TRBJ2-1	15	TGTGCCAGCAGCTGGGACAGGGTTGTGGACAATGAGCAGTTCTTC	CASSWDRVVDNEQFF
few	TRBV30	.	TRBJ1-5	12	TGTGCCTGGGGGGGCCAGGGAGGGATCCAGCATTTT	CAWGGQGGIQHF
.	TRBV7-9	TRBD1	TRBJ2-3	14	TGTGCCAGCAGCCCGACAGGGGCCGCAGATACGCAGTATTTT	CASSPTGAADTQYF
.	TRBV5-1	.	TRBJ1-3	14	TGCGCCAGCAGCTTGACACCGACTGGAAACACCATATATTTT	CASSLTPTGNTIYF
.	TRBV2	TRBD2	TRBJ2-1	16	TGTGCCAGCAGGAGTCTAGCGGGACAATCCTACAATGAGCAGTTCTTC	CASRSLAGQSYNEQFF
.	TRBV7-9	TRBD1	TRBJ2-7	14	TGTGCCAGCAGCGATGACAGGGAGTCCTACGAGCAGTACTTC	CASSDDRESYEQYF
.	TRBV13	TRBD1	TRBJ2-7	13	TGTGCCAGCAGTCCAAGGGACAGGGACGAGCAGTACTTC	CASSPRDRDEQYF
.	TRBV7-9	TRBD1	TRBJ1-5	15	TGTGCCAGCAGCAGATCGACAGGGAGCAATCAGCCCCAGCATTTT	CASSRSTGSNQPQHF
.	TRBV19	.	TRBJ2-5	13	TGTGCCAGTAGTATAGAGGTCGGGGAGACCCAGTACTTC	CASSIEVGETQYF
.	TRBV19	TRBD1	TRBJ1-6	17	TGTGCCAGTCGGGACAGGGGAATCGGTAGGGGTAATTCACCCCTCCACTTT	CASRDRGIGRGNSPLHF
.	TRBV6-2/TRBV6-3	.	TRBJ1-6	13	TGTGCCAGCAGTTATGACAGACATTCACCCCTCCACTTT	CASSYDRHSPLHF
.	TRBV5-1	.	TRBJ2-1	13	TGCGCCAGCAGTTGGGGCCCCCACAATGAGCAGTTCTTC	CASSWGPHNEQFF
once	TRBV7-8	.	TRBJ2-1	13	TGTGCCAGCAGCTTAGAGCGGCACAATGAGCAGTTCTTC	CASSLERHNEQFF
.	TRBV3-1/TRBV3-2	TRBD1	TRBJ2-1	15	TGTGCCAGCAGCCCTACCGGGACAGTTTACAATGAGCAGTTCTTC	CASSPTGTVYNEQFF
once	TRBV24-1	TRBD2	TRBJ2-2	18	TGTGCCACCAGGGGGACTAGCGGGAGGGCCAAGTTTTCGGGGGAGCTGTTTTTT	CATRGTSGRAKFSGELFF
few	TRBV30	.	TRBJ1-2	13	TGTGCCTGGGTCCTCCAGGGTGTCTATGGCTACACCTTC	CAWVLQGVYGYTF
once	TRBV5-1	TRBD1	TRBJ1-2	16	TGCGCCAGCAGTTCGGACGGACAGGGAGTTATGGCGGGCTACACCTTC	CASSSDGQGVMAGYTF
.	TRBV5-4	.	TRBJ2-1	15	TGTGCCAGCAGCTTGGGCAGGGGCGCCTACAATGAGCAGTTCTTC	CASSLGRGAYNEQFF
.	TRBV27	.	TRBJ1-3	15	TGTGCCAGCAGTTCGCGAGGGAACTCCGGAAACACCATATATTTT	CASSSRGNSGNTIYF
.	TRBV27	.	TRBJ1-1	16	TGTGCCAGCAGCCTATTACCCCAGGGCCTCAACACTGAAGCTTTCTTT	CASSLLPQGLNTEAFF
.	TRBV4-3	.	TRBJ2-7	16	TGCGCCAGCAGCCAAATGACAGGAAAGGCTATCTACGAGCAGTACTTC	CASSQMTGKAIYEQYF
.	TRBV9	TRBD2	TRBJ2-7	16	TGTGCCAGCAGCGTAGCGGCTAGCGGGATGGTGGACGAGCAGTACTTC	CASSVAASGMVDEQYF
once	TRBV6-5	.	TRBJ1-4	14	TGTGCCAGCCACCGCCGAGAACAGGGCGGAAAACTGTTTTTT	CASHRREQGGKLFF
.	TRBV4-1	.	TRBJ2-7	12	TGCGCCAGCAGCCAAGATGGGCTCGAGCAGTACTTC	CASSQDGLEQYF
.	TRBV14	.	TRBJ1-2	13	TGTGCCAGCAGCCAAGAGACAGACTATGGCTACACCTTC	CASSQETDYGYTF
.	TRBV6-4	TRBD1	TRBJ1-1	15	TGTGCCAGCAGGGTACAGGGGGTCGGGAACACTGAAGCTTTCTTT	CASRVQGVGNTEAFF
few	TRBV6-2/TRBV6-3	TRBD2	TRBJ2-3	15	TGTGCCAGCAGTCGGACTAGCGGGGGATCAGATACGCAGTATTTT	CASSRTSGGSDTQYF
.	TRBV3-1/TRBV3-2	.	TRBJ1-2	16	TGTGCCAGCAGCCAGGGCGTTGGGTTGTCTAACTATGGCTACACCTTC	CASSQGVGLSNYGYTF
.	TRBV5-8	.	TRBJ2-1	14	TGTGCCAGCACACGGGTTGGATCCTACAATGAGCAGTTCTTC	CASTRVGSYNEQFF
few	TRBV5-4	TRBD1	TRBJ1-3	17	TGTGCCAGCAGCCCTGAACAGGGGGCTCTCTCTGGAAACACCATATATTTT	CASSPEQGALSGNTIYF
.	TRBV11-3	.	TRBJ1-2	14	TGTGCCAGCAGCCACGACAGATTTTCCCATGGCTACACCTTC	CASSHDRFSHGYTF
.	TRBV19	TRBD2	TRBJ2-7	15	TGTGCCAGTAGTCGAGGGGCTAGCGGATCCTACGAGCAGTACTTC	CASSRGASGSYEQYF
few	TRBV7-2	.	TRBJ1-4	15	TGTGCCAGCAATCCGGGAGGGGTGATTGGCGAAAAACTGTTTTTT	CASNPGGVIGEKLFF
.	TRBV6-5	.	TRBJ2-5	13	TGTGCCAGCAGCAGACAGTACCAAGAGACCCAGTACTTC	CASSRQYQETQYF
.	TRBV2	.	TRBJ2-1	13	TGTGCCAGCAGTGACGAGACAGGCAATGAGCAGTTCTTC	CASSDETGNEQFF
.	TRBV3-1/TRBV3-2	.	TRBJ1-4	12	TGTGCCAGCAGGGACACCAATGAAAAACTGTTTTTT	CASRDTNEKLFF
once	TRBV2	.	TRBJ2-7	16	TGTGCCAGCAGCTACAACAAGGAAGGGTCGAGGGTGGAGCAGTACTTC	CASSYNKEGSRVEQYF
.	TRBV30	TRBD2	TRBJ2-3	13	TGTGCCTGGAGTGTAGCGGGGGGTAATACGCAGTATTTT	CAWSVAGGNTQYF
.	TRBV14	.	TRBJ2-5	14	TGTGCCAGCAGCCTATTTGGACAGCAAGAGACCCAGTACTTC	CASSLFGQQETQYF
.	TRBV6-1	.	TRBJ2-2	16	TGTGCCAGCAGTGACCTAGCGTTAACGGGAACCGGGGAGCTGTTTTTT	CASSDLALTGTGELFF
.	TRBV29-1	.	TRBJ2-2	14	TGCAGCGTTCGACTAACCGCGAACACCGGGGAGCTGTTTTTT	CSVRLTANTGELFF
once	TRBV6-6	.	TRBJ1-5	15	TGTGCCAGCAGTTACGGGGGGGCGGATAATCAGCCCCAGCATTTT	CASSYGGADNQPQHF
.	TRBV10-3	TRBD1	TRBJ1-1	13	TGTGCCATCAGTACAGGGGCGAACACTGAAGCTTTCTTT	CAISTGANTEAFF
.	TRBV27	TRBD1	TRBJ2-7	14	TGTGCCAGCAGTACGGGGACAGCTTACTACGAGCAGTACTTC	CASSTGTAYYEQYF
once	TRBV7-9	.	TRBJ1-2	13	TGTGCCAGCAGCTTAGACCCGGGTATGGGCTACACCTTC	CASSLDPGMGYTF
few	TRBV20-1	TRBD2	TRBJ2-5	14	TGCAGTGCTAGTCGCGGGAGAGTGGGAGAGACCCAGTACTTC	CSASRGRVGETQYF
.	TRBV5-1	TRBD1	TRBJ1-1	19	TGCGCCAGCAGCTTCAGAACCCGCCCATCTACAGGGGGGAACACTGAAGCTTTCTTT	CASSFRTRPSTGGNTEAFF
once	TRBV5-6	TRBD1	TRBJ2-7	16	TGTGCCAGCAGCTCGATGGGACAGGTTCCCTCCTACGAGCAGTACTTC	CASSSMGQVPSYEQYF
.	TRBV11-2	.	TRBJ1-1	12	TGTGCCAGCAGCTTAGCGGGGGCTGAAGCTTTCTTT	CASSLAGAEAFF
.	TRBV11-2	.	TRBJ1-2	14	TGTGCCAGCAGCTTAGGACAGGCCGGATATGGCTACACCTTC	CASSLGQAGYGYTF
.	TRBV19	TRBD1	TRBJ1-4	13	TGTGCCAGCATAGGACAGGGGGGCGAAAAACTGTTTTTT	CASIGQGGEKLFF